This passage covers 3 T cell receptor beta chains from one sample sequenced in a study of T-cell reconstitution after alpha-beta-depleted transplantation in children. Unique molecular identifiers were incorporated when the TCRbeta library was constructed. Using its own MiXCR run on the PCR reads, TCRdb lists one record per CDR3 protein. This table holds around 600,000 distinct CDR3 sequences, 10% to 13% found once. The sequenced sample was PBMCs from the stem cell graft donor, obtained from the stem cell graft. The source of these receptors is a human donor who donated a stem cell graft to a child with acute myeloid leukemia.

This rearrangement joins TRBV6-2 or TRBV6-3 to TRBJ2-1; D not certain. Germline CDR1 MNHEY, CDR2 SVGEGT. The ends were cut back, 5 bases at V and 0 bases at J, with 11 bases in the middle. The CDR3 consists of 15 residues. The CDR3 region is CASSDPPSSYNEQFF. The DNA of the CDR3 is TGTGCCAGCAGTGATCCTCCCAGCTCCTACAATGAGCAGTTCTTC.

In this sample, this clonotype turned up a few times. The chain links TRBV6-2 or TRBV6-3 to TRBJ2-7; 10 bases agree with TRBD2. Germline V gene data show CDR1 as MNHEY and CDR2 as SVGEGT. The CDR3 is 14 amino acids. V lost 10 bases and J lost 3; bases outside the gene matches: 9. CDR3 amino acids: CATSRTSGLYEQYF. In nucleotides, the CDR3 is TGTGCCACGTCGAGGACTAGCGGTCTCTACGAGCAGTACTTC.

V and J are TRBV27 and TRBJ2-3, with a possible D match to TRBD1 (5 bases). The CDR3 spans 15 residues. The V gene lost 5 bases and the J gene lost 2 bases, with 14 bases spanning the gap. Germline CDR1 MNHEY, CDR2 SMNVEV (reference sequence). CDR3 sequence: CASSPEGAITDTQYF. The CDR3 DNA is TGTGCCAGCAGTCCGGAAGGGGCGATCACAGATACGCAGTATTTT.